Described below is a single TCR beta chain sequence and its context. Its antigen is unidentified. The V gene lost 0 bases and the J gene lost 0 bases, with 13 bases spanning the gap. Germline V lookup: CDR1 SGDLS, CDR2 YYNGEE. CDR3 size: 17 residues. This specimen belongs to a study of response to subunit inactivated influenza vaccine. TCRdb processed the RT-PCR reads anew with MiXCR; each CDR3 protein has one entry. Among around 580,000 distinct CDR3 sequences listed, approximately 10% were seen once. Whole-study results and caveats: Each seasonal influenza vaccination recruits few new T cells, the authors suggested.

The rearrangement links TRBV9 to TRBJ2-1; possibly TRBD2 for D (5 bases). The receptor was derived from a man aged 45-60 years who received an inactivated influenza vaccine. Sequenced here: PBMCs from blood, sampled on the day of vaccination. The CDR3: CASSVVGGFPSYNEQFF. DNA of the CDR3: TGTGCCAGCAGCGTAGTGGGCGGGTTCCCCTCCTACAATGAGCAGTTCTTC.